This TCR beta chain was obtained from a study of human T cells and chemical hapten exposure. About the research overall: Patch tests put 0.01% DPC on the upper back, and the results were checked at 6 days. Chiefly women, the patients showed alopecia areata, totalis or universalis.

A single record per CDR3 protein comes from TCRdb applying MiXCR to the RACE reads. There are roughly 380,000 distinct CDR3 sequences in the sample; 4.5% to 5.5% occur only once, and 2.5% to 3% lies in the top ten. This clonotype came up many times. Antigen: not known. Study results and limitations: Counts of TCRs expanded at PT1 correlated positively with patch test score.

The V end was cut by 8 bases, the J end by 1 base, with 13 bases between. CDR3 length: 14 amino acids. Germline V gene lookup returns CDR1 MDHEN and CDR2 SYDVKM. Stated time point: pre-sensitization, week 0. Sample treatment: therapeutic diphenylcyclopropenone sensitization with weekly scalp DPC. The sample here was whole blood, taken in connection with sensitization to the hapten diphenylcyclopropenone (DPC). The chain carries TRBV28 and TRBJ2-3; TRBD2 might be the D (6 bases). This clonotype originated in a woman aged 50 to 60 with alopecia areata. Some clones in this sample may be carry-over from other donors' samples. CDR3 region: CASGGLPRTDTQYF. The CDR3 bases are TGTGCCAGCGGAGGACTACCACGCACAGATACGCAGTATTTT.